This is a list of T cell receptor beta chains from one sample in a study of PD-1 blockade in mismatch repair-deficient tumors. Sequencing used immunoSEQ multiplex PCR; TCRdb keeps in-frame clones, though not all of them. The data hold fewer than 60,000 clones, with roughly 82% observed a single time. The specimen was PBMCs, collected before pembrolizumab treatment. The receptors shown here come from an adult with mismatch repair-deficient cancer. Both conserved end residues are part of each CDR3. A D gene is named only where the DNA matches it firmly. Clone sizes are given selectively: once, few, many, or a class where the clone is expanded.

v_call: TRBV7-3
cdr3_length: 14
d_call: -
j_call: TRBJ1-2
clone_size: once
cdr3_nt: TGTGCCAGCAGCTTAGCCCAGGGGCAAATTGGCTACACCTTC
cdr3_aa: CASSLAQGQIGYTF

v_call: TRBV5-1
cdr3_length: 15
d_call: -
j_call: TRBJ2-5
clone_size: -
cdr3_nt: TGCGCCAGCAGCTTGGCCGGGGACCCCTCGGAGACCCAGTACTTC
cdr3_aa: CASSLAGDPSETQYF

v_call: TRBV7-3
cdr3_length: 15
d_call: -
j_call: TRBJ2-1
clone_size: -
cdr3_nt: TGTGCCAGCAGCCTAGACCGGGCCTCCTACAATGAGCAGTTCTTC
cdr3_aa: CASSLDRASYNEQFF

v_call: TRBV19
cdr3_length: 13
d_call: -
j_call: TRBJ1-5
clone_size: -
cdr3_nt: TGTGCCAGTAGTTTAGGGTTTAATCAGCCCCAGCATTTT
cdr3_aa: CASSLGFNQPQHF

v_call: TRBV9
cdr3_length: 17
d_call: TRBD2
j_call: TRBJ2-2
clone_size: -
cdr3_nt: TGTGCCAGCAGCGTAGGGCTAGCGGGAGCAGGAACCGGGGAGCTGTTTTTT
cdr3_aa: CASSVGLAGAGTGELFF

v_call: TRBV7-2
cdr3_length: 15
d_call: -
j_call: TRBJ2-7
clone_size: -
cdr3_nt: TGTGCCAGCAGCCCAAGGGGAGAGATTTCCTACGAGCAGTACTTC
cdr3_aa: CASSPRGEISYEQYF

v_call: TRBV7-2
cdr3_length: 14
d_call: -
j_call: TRBJ1-2
clone_size: -
cdr3_nt: TGTGCCAGCAGCTTATCGACAGAAAACTATGGCTACACCTTC
cdr3_aa: CASSLSTENYGYTF

v_call: TRBV7-8
cdr3_length: 16
d_call: -
j_call: TRBJ2-7
clone_size: -
cdr3_nt: TGTGCCAGCAGCTTAGCCTTGTCCGGGGCCGGCTACGAGCAGTACTTC
cdr3_aa: CASSLALSGAGYEQYF

v_call: TRBV14
cdr3_length: 15
d_call: TRBD2
j_call: TRBJ2-7
clone_size: -
cdr3_nt: TGTGCCAGCAGCCAGGTAGCGGGAGGTCCCTACGAGCAGTACTTC
cdr3_aa: CASSQVAGGPYEQYF

v_call: TRBV4-3
cdr3_length: 14
d_call: -
j_call: TRBJ2-1
clone_size: -
cdr3_nt: TGCGCCAGCAGCGCTGCAGGGACCATCAATGAGCAGTTCTTC
cdr3_aa: CASSAAGTINEQFF

v_call: TRBV27
cdr3_length: 14
d_call: TRBD1
j_call: TRBJ2-3
clone_size: -
cdr3_nt: TGTGCCAGCAGTTCCGACAGGGCAAAAGATACGCAGTATTTT
cdr3_aa: CASSSDRAKDTQYF

v_call: TRBV5-1
cdr3_length: 21
d_call: -
j_call: TRBJ2-2
clone_size: -
cdr3_nt: TGCGCCAGCAGGATCGCCAGGGGTTGGACCCCCAAGAACACGAACACCGGGGAGCTGTTTTTT
cdr3_aa: CASRIARGWTPKNTNTGELFF

v_call: TRBV19
cdr3_length: 15
d_call: TRBD2
j_call: TRBJ2-1
clone_size: -
cdr3_nt: TGTGCCAGTAATCTAGCGGGAGCTGCCTACAATGAGCAGTTCTTC
cdr3_aa: CASNLAGAAYNEQFF

v_call: TRBV15
cdr3_length: 23
d_call: TRBD2
j_call: TRBJ2-5
clone_size: -
cdr3_nt: TGTGCCACCAGCAGAGATTGGGGGCTTTCGCCGGGACTAGCGGAGTACCAAAAAGAGACCCAGTACTTC
cdr3_aa: CATSRDWGLSPGLAEYQKETQYF

v_call: TRBV18
cdr3_length: 19
d_call: TRBD2
j_call: TRBJ2-1
clone_size: -
cdr3_nt: TGTGCCAGCTCACGACTAGCGGGAGATGATGGTAGCTCCTACAATGAGCAGTTCTTC
cdr3_aa: CASSRLAGDDGSSYNEQFF

v_call: TRBV4-1
cdr3_length: 16
d_call: -
j_call: TRBJ1-3
clone_size: -
cdr3_nt: TGCGCCAGCAGCCAAGTTACCGCAGTTACTGGAAACACCATATATTTT
cdr3_aa: CASSQVTAVTGNTIYF

v_call: TRBV10-3
cdr3_length: 15
d_call: TRBD2
j_call: TRBJ2-2
clone_size: -
cdr3_nt: TGTGCCATCAGTGAGACTAGCGGGATGGGCGGGGAGCTGTTTTTT
cdr3_aa: CAISETSGMGGELFF

v_call: TRBV9
cdr3_length: 17
d_call: -
j_call: TRBJ2-6
clone_size: -
cdr3_nt: TGTGCCAGCAGCGTAAGGACAGTTGTATCTGGGGCCAACGTCCTGACTTTC
cdr3_aa: CASSVRTVVSGANVLTF

v_call: TRBV6-1
cdr3_length: 14
d_call: -
j_call: TRBJ2-3
clone_size: -
cdr3_nt: TGTGCCAGCAGTGTGTTGGGGTCCTTAGATACGCAGTATTTT
cdr3_aa: CASSVLGSLDTQYF

v_call: TRBV11-3
cdr3_length: 16
d_call: -
j_call: TRBJ2-2
clone_size: once
cdr3_nt: TGTGCCAGCAGCTTAGATGGGGGGCTCGGCACCGGGGAGCTGTTTTTT
cdr3_aa: CASSLDGGLGTGELFF

v_call: TRBV9
cdr3_length: 16
d_call: -
j_call: TRBJ2-3
clone_size: -
cdr3_nt: TGTGCCAGCAGCCCGAGATCAGGGTCTAGCTCAGATACGCAGTATTTT
cdr3_aa: CASSPRSGSSSDTQYF

v_call: TRBV11-3
cdr3_length: 18
d_call: TRBD1
j_call: TRBJ2-2
clone_size: -
cdr3_nt: TGTGCCAGCAGCCCTGGGGTCGGGGCAGGGGGCGCAACCGGGGAGCTGTTTTTT
cdr3_aa: CASSPGVGAGGATGELFF

v_call: TRBV5-1
cdr3_length: 16
d_call: -
j_call: TRBJ2-1
clone_size: -
cdr3_nt: TGCGCCAGCAGCTTGGAGGGGGGGAGTGTGTTAAATGAGCAGTTCTTC
cdr3_aa: CASSLEGGSVLNEQFF

v_call: TRBV7-8
cdr3_length: 12
d_call: -
j_call: TRBJ2-1
clone_size: -
cdr3_nt: TGTGCCAGCAGCCCAGGGGTAGGTGAGCAGTTCTTC
cdr3_aa: CASSPGVGEQFF

v_call: TRBV11-2
cdr3_length: 13
d_call: TRBD1
j_call: TRBJ2-1
clone_size: few
cdr3_nt: TGTGCCAGCAGCCTGGACAGGGGCGATGAGCAGTTCTTC
cdr3_aa: CASSLDRGDEQFF

v_call: TRBV18
cdr3_length: 14
d_call: -
j_call: TRBJ1-2
clone_size: -
cdr3_nt: TGTGCCAGCTCACCTAACGGGGGAGTAGATGGCTACACCTTC
cdr3_aa: CASSPNGGVDGYTF

v_call: TRBV6-6
cdr3_length: 13
d_call: TRBD2
j_call: TRBJ2-7
clone_size: few
cdr3_nt: TGTGCCAGCCACAGCGGGAGCCGCTACGAGCAGTACTTC
cdr3_aa: CASHSGSRYEQYF

v_call: TRBV19
cdr3_length: 18
d_call: TRBD1
j_call: TRBJ1-3
clone_size: -
cdr3_nt: TGTGCCAGTACCGCGCGGAGGGGACAGGGGGCTGGAGGAAACACCATATATTTT
cdr3_aa: CASTARRGQGAGGNTIYF

v_call: TRBV7-2
cdr3_length: 15
d_call: TRBD1
j_call: TRBJ1-4
clone_size: -
cdr3_nt: TGTGCCAGCAGCTACACCGGGACAGGGAATGAAAAACTGTTTTTT
cdr3_aa: CASSYTGTGNEKLFF

v_call: TRBV7-2
cdr3_length: 13
d_call: -
j_call: TRBJ1-5
clone_size: -
cdr3_nt: TGTGCCAGCAGCTTAGGGGAAAATCAGCCCCAGCATTTT
cdr3_aa: CASSLGENQPQHF

v_call: TRBV10-3
cdr3_length: 12
d_call: -
j_call: TRBJ1-5
clone_size: few
cdr3_nt: TGTGCCATCAGTGAGCCCCACACGGCCCAGCATTTT
cdr3_aa: CAISEPHTAQHF

v_call: TRBV29-1
cdr3_length: 12
d_call: -
j_call: TRBJ2-1
clone_size: -
cdr3_nt: TGCAGCGTTGTTTGGGGGAGCGATGAGCAGTTCTTC
cdr3_aa: CSVVWGSDEQFF